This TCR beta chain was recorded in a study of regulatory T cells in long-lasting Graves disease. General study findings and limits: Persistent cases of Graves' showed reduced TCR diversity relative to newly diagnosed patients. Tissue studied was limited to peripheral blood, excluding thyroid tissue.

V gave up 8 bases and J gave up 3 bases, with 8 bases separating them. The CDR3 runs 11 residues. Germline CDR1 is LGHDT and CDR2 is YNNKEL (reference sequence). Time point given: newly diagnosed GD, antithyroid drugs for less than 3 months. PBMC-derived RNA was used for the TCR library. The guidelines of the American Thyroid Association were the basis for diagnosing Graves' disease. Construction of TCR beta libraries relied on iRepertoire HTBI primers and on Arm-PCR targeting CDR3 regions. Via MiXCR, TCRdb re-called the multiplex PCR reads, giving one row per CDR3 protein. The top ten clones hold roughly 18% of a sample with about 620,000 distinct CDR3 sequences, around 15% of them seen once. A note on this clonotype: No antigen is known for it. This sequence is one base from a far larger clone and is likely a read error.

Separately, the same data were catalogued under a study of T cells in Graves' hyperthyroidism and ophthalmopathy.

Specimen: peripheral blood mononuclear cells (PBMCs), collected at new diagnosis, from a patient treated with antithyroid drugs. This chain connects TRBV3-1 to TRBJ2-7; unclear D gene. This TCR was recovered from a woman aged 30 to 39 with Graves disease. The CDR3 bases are TGTGCCAGCGGCGAGAACTACGAGCAGTACTTC. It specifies CASGENYEQYF.